Described below is a single TCR beta chain sequence and its context. This specimen belongs to a study of blood T cell repertoires in COVID-19. About the study: Sites in the United States, Italy and Spain provided acute and convalescent COVID-19 samples. PBMCs, B-cell-depleted T cells, or T cells were the source of the cDNA or gDNA that made up the material.

This CDR3 comprises 14 residues. The ends were cut back, 4 bases at V and 7 bases at J, with 14 bases in the middle. Germline CDR1 is LNHDA and CDR2 is SQIVND (reference sequence). Using immunoSEQ multiplex PCR, the repertoire was profiled, and TCRdb retains in-frame clones only, with some absent. Among fewer than 250,000 clones listed, approximately 90% were seen once. Everyone who took part was 18 to 89 years old, and they came from about two dozen US areas. The sequenced sample was PBMCs or T cells enriched from blood (not recorded which). The TCR sequence derives from a man aged 45-60 years who had been exposed to COVID-19. The V call is TRBV19, the J call TRBJ1-5, with D possibly being TRBD1 (6 bases). The CDR3 region has the DNA TGTGCCAGTAGTAAGACAGGCTTGGAGCAGCCCCAGCATTTT. Residues: CASSKTGLEQPQHF.